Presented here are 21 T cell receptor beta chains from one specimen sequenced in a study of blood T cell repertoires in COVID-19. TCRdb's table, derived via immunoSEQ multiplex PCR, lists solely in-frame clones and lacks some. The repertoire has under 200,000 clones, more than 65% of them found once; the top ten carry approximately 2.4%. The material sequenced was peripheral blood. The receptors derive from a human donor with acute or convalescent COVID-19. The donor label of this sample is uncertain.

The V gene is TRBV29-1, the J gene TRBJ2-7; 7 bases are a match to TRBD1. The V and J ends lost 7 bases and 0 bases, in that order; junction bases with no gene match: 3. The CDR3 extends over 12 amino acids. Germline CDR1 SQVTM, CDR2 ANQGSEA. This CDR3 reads CSARDSSYEQYF. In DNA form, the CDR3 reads TGCAGCGCAAGGGACAGCTCCTACGAGCAGTACTTC.

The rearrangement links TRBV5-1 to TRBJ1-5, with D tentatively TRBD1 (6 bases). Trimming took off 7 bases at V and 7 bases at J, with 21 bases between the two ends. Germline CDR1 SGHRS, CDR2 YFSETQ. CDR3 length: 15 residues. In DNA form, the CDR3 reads TGCGCCAGCCGCATGGGGGCAGAAGAGAGCCAGCCCCAGCATTTT. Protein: CASRMGAEESQPQHF.

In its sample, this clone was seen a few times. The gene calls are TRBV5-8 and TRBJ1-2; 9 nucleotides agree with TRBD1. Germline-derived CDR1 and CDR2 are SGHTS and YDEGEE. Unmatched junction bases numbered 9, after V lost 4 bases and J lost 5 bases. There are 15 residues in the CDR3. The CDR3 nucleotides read TGTGCCAGCAGCGACAGGGGGAACTCCGTTTATGGCTACACCTTC. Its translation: CASSDRGNSVYGYTF.

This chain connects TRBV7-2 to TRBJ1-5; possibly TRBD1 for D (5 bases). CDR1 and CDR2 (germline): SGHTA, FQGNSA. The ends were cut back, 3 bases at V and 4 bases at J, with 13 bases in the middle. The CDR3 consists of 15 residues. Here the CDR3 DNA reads TGTGCCAGCAGCTTGATCGGGGGGTCGAATCAGCCCCAGCATTTT. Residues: CASSLIGGSNQPQHF.

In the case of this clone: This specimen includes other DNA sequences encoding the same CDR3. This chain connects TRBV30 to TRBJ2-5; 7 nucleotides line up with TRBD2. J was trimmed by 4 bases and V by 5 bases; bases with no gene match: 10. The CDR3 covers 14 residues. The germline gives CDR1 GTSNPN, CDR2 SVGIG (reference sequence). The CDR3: CAWDLGGVGETQYF. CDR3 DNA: TGTGCCTGGGACCTGGGGGGGGTTGGAGAGACCCAGTACTTC.

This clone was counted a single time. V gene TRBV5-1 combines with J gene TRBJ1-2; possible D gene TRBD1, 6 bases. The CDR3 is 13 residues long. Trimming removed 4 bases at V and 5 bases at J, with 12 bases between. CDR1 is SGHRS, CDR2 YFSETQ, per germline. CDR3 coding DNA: TGCGCCAGCAGCCTACTGACAGGATATGGCTACACCTTC. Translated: CASSLLTGYGYTF.

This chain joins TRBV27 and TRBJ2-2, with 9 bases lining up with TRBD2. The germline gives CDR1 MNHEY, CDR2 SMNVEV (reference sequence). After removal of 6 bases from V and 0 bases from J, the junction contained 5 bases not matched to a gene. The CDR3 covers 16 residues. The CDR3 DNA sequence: TGTGCCAGCAGCCCCCGACTAGCGGCGAACACCGGGGAGCTGTTTTTT. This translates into CASSPRLAANTGELFF.

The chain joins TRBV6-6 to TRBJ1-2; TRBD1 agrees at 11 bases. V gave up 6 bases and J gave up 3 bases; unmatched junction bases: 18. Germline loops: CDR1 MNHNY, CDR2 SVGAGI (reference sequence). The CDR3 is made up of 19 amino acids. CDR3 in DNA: TGTGCCAGCAGCTTTTCAATTTCCTGGACAGGGGGCAAGGACTATGGCTACACCTTC. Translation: CASSFSISWTGGKDYGYTF.

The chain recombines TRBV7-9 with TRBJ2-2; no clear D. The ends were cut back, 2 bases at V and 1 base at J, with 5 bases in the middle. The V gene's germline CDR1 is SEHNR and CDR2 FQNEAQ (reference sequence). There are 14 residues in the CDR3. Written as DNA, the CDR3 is TGTGCCAGCAGCTTACCGCGGAACACCGGGGAGCTGTTTTTT. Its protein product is CASSLPRNTGELFF. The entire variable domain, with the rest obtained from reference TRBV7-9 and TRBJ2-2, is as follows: DTGVSQNPRHKITKRGQNVTFRCDPISEHNRLYWYRQTLGQGPEFLTYFQNEAQLEKSRLLSDRFSAERPKGSFSTLEIQRTEQGDSAMYLCASSLPRNTGELFFGEGSRLTVL.

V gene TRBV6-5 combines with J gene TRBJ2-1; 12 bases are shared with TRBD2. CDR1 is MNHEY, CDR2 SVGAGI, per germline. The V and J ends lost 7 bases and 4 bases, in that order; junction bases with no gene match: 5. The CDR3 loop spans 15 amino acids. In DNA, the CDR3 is TGTGCCAGCACCCCGGGGACTAGCGGGTACAATGAGCAGTTCTTC. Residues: CASTPGTSGYNEQFF.

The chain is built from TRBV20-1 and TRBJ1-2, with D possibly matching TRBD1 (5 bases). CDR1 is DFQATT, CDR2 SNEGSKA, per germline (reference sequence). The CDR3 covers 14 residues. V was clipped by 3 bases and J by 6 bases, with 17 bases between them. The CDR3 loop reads CSASPEGRYDGYTF. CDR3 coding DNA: TGCAGTGCTAGTCCGGAGGGGAGATATGATGGCTACACCTTC.

The CDR3 region is CASSLGSGGAGSYNEQFF. In DNA form, the CDR3 reads TGTGCCAGCAGCTTGGGTTCGGGGGGCGCAGGCTCCTACAATGAGCAGTTCTTC. The chain combines TRBV5-4 with TRBJ2-1; the D gene is possibly TRBD2 (7 bases). This CDR3 region has 18 residues. CDR1 and CDR2 (germline): SGHNT, YYREEE (reference sequence). The V and J ends lost 0 bases and 0 bases respectively, with 16 bases between them. The whole variable domain, filled in from reference TRBV5-4 and TRBJ2-1, reads ETGVTQSPTHLIKTRGQQVTLRCSSQSGHNTVSWYQQALGQGPQFIFQYYREEENGRGNFPPRFSGLQFPNYSSELNVNALELDDSALYLCASSLGSGGAGSYNEQFFGPGTRLTVL.

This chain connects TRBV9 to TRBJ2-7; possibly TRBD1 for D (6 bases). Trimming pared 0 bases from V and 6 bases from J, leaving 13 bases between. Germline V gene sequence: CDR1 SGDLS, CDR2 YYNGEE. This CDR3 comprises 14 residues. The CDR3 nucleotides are TGTGCCAGCAGCGTAGGAGGCAGGGGCTCCGAGCAGTACTTC. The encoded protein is CASSVGGRGSEQYF.

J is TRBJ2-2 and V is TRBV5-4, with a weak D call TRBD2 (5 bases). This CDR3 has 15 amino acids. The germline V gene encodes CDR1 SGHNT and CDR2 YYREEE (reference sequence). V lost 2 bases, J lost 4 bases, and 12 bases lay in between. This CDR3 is CASSLRTPATGELFF. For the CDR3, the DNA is TGTGCCAGCAGCTTAAGGACTCCCGCCACCGGGGAGCTGTTTTTT.

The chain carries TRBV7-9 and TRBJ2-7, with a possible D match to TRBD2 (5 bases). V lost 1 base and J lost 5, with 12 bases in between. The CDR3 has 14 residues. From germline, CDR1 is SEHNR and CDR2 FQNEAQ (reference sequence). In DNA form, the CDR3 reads TGTGCCAGCAGCTTAGACCTAGCAGTGCACGAGCAGTACTTC. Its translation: CASSLDLAVHEQYF.

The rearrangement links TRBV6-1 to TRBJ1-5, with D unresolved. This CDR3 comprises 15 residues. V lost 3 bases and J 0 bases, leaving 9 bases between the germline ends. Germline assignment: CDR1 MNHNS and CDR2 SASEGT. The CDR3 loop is CASSEGDYSNQPQHF. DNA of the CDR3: TGTGCCAGCAGTGAGGGCGATTATAGCAATCAGCCCCAGCATTTT.

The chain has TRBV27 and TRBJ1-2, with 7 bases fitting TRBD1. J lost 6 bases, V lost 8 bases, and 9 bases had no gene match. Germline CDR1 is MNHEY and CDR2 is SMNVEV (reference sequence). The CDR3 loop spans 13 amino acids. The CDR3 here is CASRPLTGHGYTF. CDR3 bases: TGTGCCAGCCGACCTTTGACAGGGCATGGCTACACCTTC.

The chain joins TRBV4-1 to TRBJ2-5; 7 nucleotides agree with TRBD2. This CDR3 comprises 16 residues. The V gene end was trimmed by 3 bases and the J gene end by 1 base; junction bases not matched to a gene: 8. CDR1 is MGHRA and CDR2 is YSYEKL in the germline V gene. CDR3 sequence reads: CASSHRVAGLQETQYF. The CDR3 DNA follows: TGCGCCAGCAGCCATAGGGTAGCGGGCCTCCAAGAGACCCAGTACTTC.

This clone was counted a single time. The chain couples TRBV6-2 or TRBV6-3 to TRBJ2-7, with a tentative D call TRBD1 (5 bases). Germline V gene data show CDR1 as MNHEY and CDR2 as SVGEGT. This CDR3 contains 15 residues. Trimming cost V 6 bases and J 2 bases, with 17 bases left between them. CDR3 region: CASSSSYRLPYEQYF. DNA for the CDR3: TGTGCCAGCAGCTCCTCGTACAGGCTCCCCTACGAGCAGTACTTC.

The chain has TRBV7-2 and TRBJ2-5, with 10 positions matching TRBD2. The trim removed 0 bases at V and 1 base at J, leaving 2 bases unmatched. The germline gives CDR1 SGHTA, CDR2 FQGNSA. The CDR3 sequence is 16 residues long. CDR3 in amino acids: CASSLASGRPQETQYF. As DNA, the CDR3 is TGTGCCAGCAGCTTAGCTAGCGGGAGGCCCCAAGAGACCCAGTACTTC.

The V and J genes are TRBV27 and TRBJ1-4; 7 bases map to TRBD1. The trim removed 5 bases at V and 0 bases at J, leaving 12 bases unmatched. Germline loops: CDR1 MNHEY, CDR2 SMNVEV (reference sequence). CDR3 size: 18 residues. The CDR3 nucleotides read TGTGCCAGCAGTCCCTTGGGGGGACAGTATGCAACTAATGAAAAACTGTTTTTT. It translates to CASSPLGGQYATNEKLFF.